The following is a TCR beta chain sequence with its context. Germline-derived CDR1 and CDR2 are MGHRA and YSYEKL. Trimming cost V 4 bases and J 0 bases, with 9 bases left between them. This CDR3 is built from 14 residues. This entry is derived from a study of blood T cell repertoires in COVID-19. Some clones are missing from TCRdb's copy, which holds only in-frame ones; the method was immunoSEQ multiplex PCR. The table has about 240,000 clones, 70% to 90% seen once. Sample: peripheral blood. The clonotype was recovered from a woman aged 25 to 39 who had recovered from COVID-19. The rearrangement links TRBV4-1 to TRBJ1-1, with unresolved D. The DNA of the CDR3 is TGCGCCAGCAGCCCGACTGACGTGAACACTGAAGCTTTCTTT. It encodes CASSPTDVNTEAFF.